The 22 T cell receptor beta chains reported below all come from one sample, sequenced in a study of shared clonotypes between healthy human individuals. The method was immunoSEQ multiplex PCR; TCRdb's version includes in-frame clones alone and lacks a portion of them. The table has 400,000 to 600,000 clones, roughly 77% seen once. The sequencing input was PBMCs. Receptors originate from a woman aged 40 to 55 in good health. Some clones in this sample may be carry-over from other donors' samples.

In DNA form, the CDR3 reads TGCAGCTCCCCAGCGGGAGGGATGAGGGATGAGCAGTTCTTC. It codes for CSSPAGGMRDEQFF. The rearrangement uses TRBV29-1 and TRBJ2-1, with TRBD2 matching over 10 bases. Germline values: CDR1 SQVTM, CDR2 ANQGSEA. The V gene end was trimmed by 8 bases and the J gene end by 8 bases; junction bases not matched to a gene: 12. The CDR3 extends over 14 amino acids.

V gene TRBV12-5 combines with J gene TRBJ2-1; 14 nucleotides match TRBD2. The germline V gene encodes CDR1 LGHNT and CDR2 FRNRAP. J was trimmed by 8 bases and V by 3 bases; bases with no gene match: 3. This CDR3 has 15 amino acids. CDR3 region: CASGLGTSGSHEQFF. For the CDR3, the DNA is TGTGCTAGTGGTTTAGGGACTAGCGGGAGCCATGAGCAGTTCTTC. Full variable domain (outside the CDR3, taken from reference TRBV12-5 and TRBJ2-1): DARVTQTPRHKVTEMGQEVTMRCQPILGHNTVFWYRQTMMQGLELLAYFRNRAPLDDSGMPKDRFSAEMPDATLATLKIQPSEPRDSAVYFCASGLGTSGSHEQFFGPGTRLTVL.

This rearrangement joins TRBV5-1 to TRBJ2-6; D not certain. CDR3 length: 15 residues. Trimming stripped 6 bases from V and 1 base from J, with 11 bases between. CDR1 and CDR2 from the germline V gene are SGHRS and YFSETQ. CDR3 sequence: CASKISGSGANVLTF. In nucleotides, the CDR3 is TGCGCCAGCAAGATTTCCGGATCTGGGGCCAACGTCCTGACTTTC.

This clone was observed once. The chain uses TRBV7-2 and TRBJ2-4, with D possibly matching TRBD1 (6 bases). Looked up from germline, CDR1 is SGHTA and CDR2 is FQGNSA. V shed 5 bases and J shed 4 bases, with 9 bases lying between them. This CDR3 spans 13 amino acids. The CDR3: CASSPGQKNIQYF. The CDR3, as DNA: TGTGCCAGCAGCCCAGGACAGAAAAACATTCAGTACTTC. Filled out from reference TRBV7-2 and TRBJ2-4, the complete variable domain reads GAGVSQSPSNKVTEKGKDVELRCDPISGHTALYWYRQSLGQGLEFLIYFQGNSAPDKSGLPSDRFSAERTGGSVSTLTIQRTQQEDSAVYLCASSPGQKNIQYFGAGTRLSVL.

This clone was counted at least ten times. The same CDR3 can be traced to other DNA sequences in this sample. V gene TRBV30 combines with J gene TRBJ1-1; D perhaps matches TRBD1 (6 bases). With 3 bases removed from V and 6 bases from J, the gap between germline ends came to 11 bases. Germline V lookup: CDR1 GTSNPN, CDR2 SVGIG (reference sequence). CDR3 length: 12 residues. The CDR3 bases are TGTGCCTGGAGGGGGGCGGCAGCTGAAGCTTTCTTT. Translating gives CAWRGAAAEAFF.

V and J are TRBV19 and TRBJ2-7, with unresolved D. The V and J ends lost 1 base and 2 bases respectively, with 12 bases between them. The length of the CDR3 is 15 residues. Per the germline V gene, CDR1 is LNHDA and CDR2 is SQIVND (reference sequence). CDR3 residues: CASSIGANPTYEQYF. DNA of the CDR3: TGTGCCAGTAGTATAGGGGCTAACCCAACCTACGAGCAGTACTTC. Combining the CDR3 with reference TRBV19 and TRBJ2-7 gives the whole variable domain DGGITQSPKYLFRKEGQNVTLSCEQNLNHDAMYWYRQDPGQGLRLIYYSQIVNDFQKGDIAEGYSVSREKKESFPLTVTSAQKNPTAFYLCASSIGANPTYEQYFGPGTRLTVT.

This rearrangement joins TRBV30 to TRBJ2-3; 9 nucleotides align to TRBD2. Trimming removed 0 bases from V and 2 bases from J; junction bases left unmatched: 6. Germline lookup yields CDR1 GTSNPN and CDR2 SVGIG (reference sequence). The CDR3 consists of 16 residues. DNA for the CDR3: TGTGCCTGGAGTGTTGGGGCGGGAGGGATCACAGATACGCAGTATTTT. The encoded protein is CAWSVGAGGITDTQYF.

This clone was seen a single time. V usage is TRBV4-1 and J usage is TRBJ2-7, with TRBD2 matching 11 bases. This CDR3 region has 16 residues. In germline, CDR1 is MGHRA, CDR2 YSYEKL. After removal of 1 base from V and 1 base from J, the junction contained 3 bases not matched to a gene. The CDR3 region has the DNA TGCGCCAGCAGCCAAGTAGCGGGAGGGTTTTCCTACGAGCAGTACTTC. Amino acids: CASSQVAGGFSYEQYF.

The chain recombines TRBV15 with TRBJ2-7, with D maybe TRBD2 (6 bases). Germline-derived CDR1 and CDR2 are LNHNV and YYDKDF (reference sequence). Between the trimmed V and J ends, which lost 1 base and 1 base, there was a span of 11 bases. The CDR3 is 15 residues long. Written as DNA, the CDR3 is TGTGCCACCAGCAGAGCCGGGAGAGCATCCTACGAGCAGTACTTC. Translated, it gives CATSRAGRASYEQYF.

The chain recombines TRBV11-2 with TRBJ2-7; D might be TRBD1 or TRBD2, each matching 6 bases. The V end was cut by 4 bases, the J end by 7 bases, with 14 bases between. This CDR3 contains 13 residues. CDR1 SGHAT and CDR2 FQNNGV come from the germline V gene. The CDR3 DNA follows: TGTGCCAGCAGCTACTACAGGGACTTGGAGCAGTACTTC. Translated, it gives CASSYYRDLEQYF.

The rearrangement links TRBV10-3 to TRBJ2-7; a weak D match, TRBD1 (6 bases). The CDR3 has 16 amino acids. V lost 8 bases and J 1 base, leaving 21 bases between the germline ends. From germline, CDR1 is ENHRY and CDR2 SYGVKD. The CDR3 loop reads CAISLIRQDFSYEQYF. DNA for the CDR3: TGTGCCATCTCCCTAATAAGACAGGACTTTTCCTACGAGCAGTACTTC.

The chain couples TRBV2 to TRBJ2-1, with 8 bases aligning to TRBD1. There are 15 residues in the CDR3. V was clipped by 4 bases and J by 3 bases; unmatched bases: 5. Germline V gene lookup returns CDR1 SNHLY and CDR2 FYNNEI. For the CDR3, the DNA is TGTGCCAGCAGTGGTAGCAGGGGGCTCTACAATGAGCAGTTCTTC. This sequence encodes CASSGSRGLYNEQFF.

This sequence joins TRBV7-8 and TRBJ1-2; tentatively, D is TRBD1 (6 bases). Deletions cut 4 bases from V and 4 bases from J, with 16 bases between. Germline V lookup: CDR1 SGHVS, CDR2 FQNEAQ. The CDR3 sequence is 15 residues long. The CDR3 region has the DNA TGTGCCAGCAGCTCACCCACAGGGTACGGCTATGGCTACACCTTC. It yields the protein CASSSPTGYGYGYTF.

The rearrangement joins TRBV5-4 to TRBJ2-1; a weak D match, TRBD2 (6 bases). Trimming left V 4 bases short and J 4 bases short, with 21 bases between. Germline V CDR1 and CDR2: SGHNT, YYREEE (reference sequence). The CDR3 contains 17 residues. As DNA, the CDR3 is TGTGCCAGCAGCCTGGGAGCCCCGCGGGATGTATACAATGAGCAGTTCTTC. Protein sequence: CASSLGAPRDVYNEQFF.

The chain recombines TRBV5-1 with TRBJ2-2; 10 bases align to TRBD1. CDR3 length equals 16 residues. After removal of 0 bases from V and 5 bases from J, the junction contained 4 bases not matched to a gene. Germline lookup yields CDR1 SGHRS and CDR2 YFSETQ. The CDR3 spells CASSLAGTGVTGELFF. In DNA form, the CDR3 reads TGCGCCAGCAGCTTGGCCGGGACAGGGGTGACCGGGGAGCTGTTTTTT.

This chain connects TRBV5-1 to TRBJ2-2; 7 positions agree with TRBD2. With V trimmed by 6 bases and J by 1 base, 3 bases remained unmatched. Germline CDR1 SGHRS, CDR2 YFSETQ. The length of the CDR3 is 14 residues. In DNA form, the CDR3 reads TGCGCCAGCACCCCTAGCGGGAACACCGGGGAGCTGTTTTTT. Translating it yields CASTPSGNTGELFF.

The J gene is TRBJ2-2, the V gene TRBV19, with 12 bases that match TRBD2. With 6 bases clipped from V and 2 bases from J, the junction kept 1 base outside the gene matches. Germline V gene sequence: CDR1 LNHDA, CDR2 SQIVND (reference sequence). The CDR3 is 15 residues long. CDR3 bases: TGTGCCAGTAGGGGACTAGCGGGTAACACCGGGGAGCTGTTTTTT. Translated: CASRGLAGNTGELFF.

The chain carries TRBV30 and TRBJ1-3; no reliable D call. The germline V gene encodes CDR1 GTSNPN and CDR2 SVGIG (reference sequence). V was clipped by 2 bases and J by 0 bases, with 5 bases between them. This CDR3 spans 13 amino acids. The DNA of the CDR3 is TGTGCCTGGAGTCCCCACTCTGGAAACACCATATATTTT. Translated, it gives CAWSPHSGNTIYF.

The chain has TRBV7-9 and TRBJ2-5; perhaps TRBD2 as D (5 bases). The DNA end lines up better with TRBJ2-7; the J call may be wrong. There are 13 residues in the CDR3. Germline V CDR1 and CDR2: SEHNR, FQNEAQ (reference sequence). CDR3 nucleotides: TGTGCCAGCAGCTTAGCGGGAGTTTACGAGCAGTACTTC. This sequence encodes CASSLAGVYEQYF.

The chain recombines TRBV10-3 with TRBJ2-3; D uncertain. This CDR3 comprises 14 residues. CDR1 is ENHRY and CDR2 is SYGVKD in the germline V gene. Trimming stripped 6 bases from V and 0 bases from J, with 10 bases between. The CDR3 coding sequence is TGTGCCATCAGGGCTCAAGGGAGCACAGATACGCAGTATTTT. This gives the protein CAIRAQGSTDTQYF.

The rearrangement uses TRBV28 and TRBJ1-3; D may be TRBD1 (6 bases). V shed 2 bases and J shed 0 bases, with 11 bases lying between them. Germline-derived CDR1 and CDR2 are MDHEN and SYDVKM. The CDR3 has 16 amino acids. The CDR3 loop reads CASSLGGRTSGNTIYF. The CDR3 region has the DNA TGTGCCAGCAGTTTAGGGGGGCGTACCTCTGGAAACACCATATATTTT.

The V call is TRBV11-3, the J call TRBJ2-3; D possibly corresponds to TRBD1 (5 bases). V was trimmed by 8 bases and J by 4 bases, leaving 13 bases between them. CDR3 length: 13 amino acids. CDR1 is SGHNT, CDR2 YENEEA, per germline. The CDR3 nucleotides read TGTGCCAGCCGTCAGGGTAACGCAGATACGCAGTATTTT. It encodes CASRQGNADTQYF.